The subject of this entry is one T cell receptor beta chain. The antigen remains unidentified. Per the germline V gene, CDR1 is SQVTM and CDR2 is ANQGSEA. The CDR3 is 16 amino acids. Trimming stripped 3 bases from V and 9 bases from J, with 24 bases between. The sample originates from a study of identical twins. Study findings and constraints: Out-of-frame TCR alpha sharing in monozygotic twins exceeded recombination model predictions. Beta clonotypes that were abundant in cord blood contained fewer insertions, a pattern absent from memory repertoires.

Template switching, a step in the protocol, added a universal primer site, and cDNA carried unique molecular identifiers. Using its own MiXCR run on the 5' RACE reads, TCRdb lists one record per CDR3 protein. There are about 660,000 distinct CDR3 sequences in the sample; 8.6% occur only once, and roughly 0.97% lies in the top ten. These data were also filed under a second study, of yellow fever vaccine responses in identical twins.

Sequencing was performed on PBMCs. The clonotype comes from a woman under 30 in good health. The chain carries TRBV29-1 and TRBJ2-1; perhaps TRBD2 as D (5 bases). The DNA for the CDR3 is TGCAGCGTTGACACGGGAATGGGCCTACGCGGAAGTGAGCAGTTCTTC. It yields the protein CSVDTGMGLRGSEQFF.